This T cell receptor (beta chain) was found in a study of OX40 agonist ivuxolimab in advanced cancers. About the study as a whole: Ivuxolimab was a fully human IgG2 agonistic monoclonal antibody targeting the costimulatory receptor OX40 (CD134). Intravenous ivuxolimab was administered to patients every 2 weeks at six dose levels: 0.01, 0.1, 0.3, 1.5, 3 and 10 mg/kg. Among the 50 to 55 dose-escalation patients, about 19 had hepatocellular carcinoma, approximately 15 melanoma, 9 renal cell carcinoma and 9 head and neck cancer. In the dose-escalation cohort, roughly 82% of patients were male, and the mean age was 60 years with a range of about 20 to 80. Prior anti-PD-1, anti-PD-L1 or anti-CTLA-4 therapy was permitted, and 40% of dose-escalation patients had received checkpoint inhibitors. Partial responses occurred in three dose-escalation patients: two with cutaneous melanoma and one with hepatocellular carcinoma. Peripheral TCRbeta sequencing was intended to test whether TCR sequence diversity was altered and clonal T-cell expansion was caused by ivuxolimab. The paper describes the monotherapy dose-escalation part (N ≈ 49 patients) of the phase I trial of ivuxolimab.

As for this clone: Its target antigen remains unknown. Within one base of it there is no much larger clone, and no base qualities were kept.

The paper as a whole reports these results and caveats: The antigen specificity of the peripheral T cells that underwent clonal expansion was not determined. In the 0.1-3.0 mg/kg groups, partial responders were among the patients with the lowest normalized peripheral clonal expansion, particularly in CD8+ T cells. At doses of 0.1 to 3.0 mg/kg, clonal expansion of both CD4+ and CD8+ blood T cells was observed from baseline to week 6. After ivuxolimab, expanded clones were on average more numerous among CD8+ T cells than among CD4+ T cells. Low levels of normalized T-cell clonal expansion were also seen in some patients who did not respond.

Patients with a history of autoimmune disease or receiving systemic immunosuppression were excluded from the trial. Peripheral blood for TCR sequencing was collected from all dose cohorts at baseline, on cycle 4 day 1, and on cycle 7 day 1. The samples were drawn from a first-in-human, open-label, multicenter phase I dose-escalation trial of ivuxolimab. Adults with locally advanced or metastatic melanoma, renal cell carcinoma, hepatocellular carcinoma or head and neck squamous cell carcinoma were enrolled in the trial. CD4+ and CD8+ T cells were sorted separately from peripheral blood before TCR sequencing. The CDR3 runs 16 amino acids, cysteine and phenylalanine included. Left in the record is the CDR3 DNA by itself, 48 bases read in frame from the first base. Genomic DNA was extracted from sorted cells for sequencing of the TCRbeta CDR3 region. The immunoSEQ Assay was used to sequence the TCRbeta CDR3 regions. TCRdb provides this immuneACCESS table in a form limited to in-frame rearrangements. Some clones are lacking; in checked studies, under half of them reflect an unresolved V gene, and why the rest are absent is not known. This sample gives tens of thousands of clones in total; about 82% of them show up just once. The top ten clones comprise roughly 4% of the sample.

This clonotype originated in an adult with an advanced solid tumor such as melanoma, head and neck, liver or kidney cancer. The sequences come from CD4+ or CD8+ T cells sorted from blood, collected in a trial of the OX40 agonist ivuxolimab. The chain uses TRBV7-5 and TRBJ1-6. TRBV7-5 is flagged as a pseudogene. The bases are TGTGCCAGAAGCTCTACGGATGGAGCAGCGAATTCACCCCTCCACTTT. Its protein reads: CARSSTDGAANSPLHF.